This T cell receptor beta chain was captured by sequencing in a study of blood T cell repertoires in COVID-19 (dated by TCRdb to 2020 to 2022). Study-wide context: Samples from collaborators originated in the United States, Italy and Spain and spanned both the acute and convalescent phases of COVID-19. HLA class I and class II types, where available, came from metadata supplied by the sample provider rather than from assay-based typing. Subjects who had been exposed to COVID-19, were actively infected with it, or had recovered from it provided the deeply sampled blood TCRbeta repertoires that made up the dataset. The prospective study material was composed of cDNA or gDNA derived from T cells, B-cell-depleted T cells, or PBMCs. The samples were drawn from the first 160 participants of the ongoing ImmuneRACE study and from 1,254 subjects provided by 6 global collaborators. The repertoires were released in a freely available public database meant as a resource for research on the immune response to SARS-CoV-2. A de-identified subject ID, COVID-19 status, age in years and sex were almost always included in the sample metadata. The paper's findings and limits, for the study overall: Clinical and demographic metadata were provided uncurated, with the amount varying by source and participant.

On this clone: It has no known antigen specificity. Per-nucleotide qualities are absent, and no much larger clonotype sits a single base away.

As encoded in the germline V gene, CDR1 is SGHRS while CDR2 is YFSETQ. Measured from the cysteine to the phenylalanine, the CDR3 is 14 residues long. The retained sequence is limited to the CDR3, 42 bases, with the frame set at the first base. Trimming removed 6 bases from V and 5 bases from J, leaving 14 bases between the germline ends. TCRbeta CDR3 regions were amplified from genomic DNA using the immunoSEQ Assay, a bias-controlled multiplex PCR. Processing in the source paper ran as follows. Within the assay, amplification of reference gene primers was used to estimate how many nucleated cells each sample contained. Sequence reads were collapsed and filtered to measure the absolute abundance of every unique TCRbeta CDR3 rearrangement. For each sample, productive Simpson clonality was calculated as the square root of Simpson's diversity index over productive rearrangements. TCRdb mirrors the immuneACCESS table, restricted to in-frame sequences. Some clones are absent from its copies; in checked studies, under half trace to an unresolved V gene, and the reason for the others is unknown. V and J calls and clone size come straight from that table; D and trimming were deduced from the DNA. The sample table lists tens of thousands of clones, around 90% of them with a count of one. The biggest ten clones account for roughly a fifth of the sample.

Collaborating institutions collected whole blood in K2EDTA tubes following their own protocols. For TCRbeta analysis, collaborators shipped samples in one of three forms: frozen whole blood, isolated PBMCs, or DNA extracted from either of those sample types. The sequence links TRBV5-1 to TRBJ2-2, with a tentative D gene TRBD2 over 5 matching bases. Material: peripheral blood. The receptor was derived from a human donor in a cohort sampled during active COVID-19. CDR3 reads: CASTGEIGTGELFF. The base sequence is TGCGCCAGCACCGGGGAGATCGGTACCGGGGAGCTGTTTTTT. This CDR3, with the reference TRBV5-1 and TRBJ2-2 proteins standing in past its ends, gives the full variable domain KAGVTQTPRYLIKTRGQQVTLSCSPISGHRSVSWYQQTPGQGLQFLFEYFSETQRNKGNFPGRFSGRQFSNSRSEMNVSTLELGDSALYLCASTGEIGTGELFFGEGSRLTVL.